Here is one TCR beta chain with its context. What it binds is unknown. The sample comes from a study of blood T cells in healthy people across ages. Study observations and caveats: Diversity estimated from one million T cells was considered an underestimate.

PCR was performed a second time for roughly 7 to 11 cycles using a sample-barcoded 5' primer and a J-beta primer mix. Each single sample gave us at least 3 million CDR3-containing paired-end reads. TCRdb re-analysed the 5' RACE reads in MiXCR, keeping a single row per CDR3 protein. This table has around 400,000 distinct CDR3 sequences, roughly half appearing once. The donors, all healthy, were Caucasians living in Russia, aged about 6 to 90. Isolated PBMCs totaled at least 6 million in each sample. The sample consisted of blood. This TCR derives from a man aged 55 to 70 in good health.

CDR3 nucleotides: TGTGCCAGCAGTTACTCGAGGGGACTAGCGGGATACAATGAGCAGTACTTC. This translates into CASSYSRGLAGYNEQYF. V is TRBV6-2 or TRBV6-3 and J is TRBJ2-5; 13 nucleotides align to TRBD2. Trimming cost V 0 bases and J 11 bases; bases outside gene matches: 12. Germline V gives CDR1 MNHEY, CDR2 SVGEGT. This CDR3 spans 17 amino acids.